Sequencing of this T cell receptor (beta chain) was carried out in a study of PD-1 blockade in classical Hodgkin lymphoma. Time point defined: cycle 4 day 1 (C4D1), after less than seven weeks of nivolumab. Every patient was affected by relapse after autologous stem cell transplantation, while exposure to brentuximab vedotin was not uniform. Worth noting for this clone: Its antigen is undetermined.

The germline V gene has CDR1 SGHAT and CDR2 FQNNGV. This CDR3 spans 15 amino acids. V shed 5 bases, J shed 6 bases, and the junction held 8 bases outside the gene matches. Using immunoSEQ multiplex PCR, the repertoire was profiled, and TCRdb retains in-frame clones only, with some absent. This sample has roughly 100,000 clones, with around nine tenths found just once. General observations from the study: Those achieving complete response showed baseline diversity like newly diagnosed patients. CD4+ but not CD8+ TCR diversity rose significantly by C4D1. Healthy donors were reported to have higher baseline TCR diversity than newly diagnosed patients.

The sequencing here drew on peripheral blood mononuclear cells (PBMCs), taken before the fourth cycle of nivolumab. This sequence originates from a human donor with classical Hodgkin lymphoma. The chain uses TRBV11-2 and TRBJ1-2; 11 bases are a match to TRBD1. In nucleotides, the CDR3 is TGTGCCAGCAGCCGGCGGACAGGGGGCCTGGATGGCTACACCTTC. The encoded protein is CASSRRTGGLDGYTF.